This entry describes one T cell receptor (beta chain). The sample is drawn from a study of blood T cells in healthy people across ages. Next came a second PCR, run for about 7 to 12 cycles, which used a sample-barcoded 5' primer along with a J-beta primer mix. TCRdb reanalysed the 5' RACE reads using MiXCR and keeps one entry per CDR3 protein. Of roughly 900,000 distinct CDR3 sequences listed, roughly 26% are singletons. CDR3 size: 15 residues. The V end was cut by 1 base, the J end by 7 bases, with 16 bases between. Germline assignment: CDR1 SGHTA and CDR2 FQGNSA. Collection of around 9.3 milliliters of peripheral blood was performed for each donor. Per-sample PBMC isolation yielded at least 6.5 million cells.

V usage is TRBV7-2 and J usage is TRBJ1-1; TRBD1 might be the D (5 bases). This TCR was recovered from a woman of 80 years or more in good health. The sample comprised blood. The CDR3: CASSLDLSRAGEAFF. DNA for the CDR3: TGTGCCAGCAGCTTAGATTTATCCAGGGCAGGTGAAGCTTTCTTT.